The next 27 T cell receptor beta chains were all read from a single sample in a study of cytomegalovirus exposure and HLA in healthy donors. Primers included in the PCR were 60 Vbeta and 13 Jbeta primers. The protocol was immunoSEQ multiplex PCR, while the TCRdb copy is restricted to in-frame clones and leaves out a portion. Of under 200,000 clones detected, 60% to 80% appear once; the ten largest clones hold 4.9%. The source material was PBMCs. The receptors derive from a male donor in good health and CMV-seronegative.

The chain carries TRBV15 and TRBJ2-7; a weak D match, TRBD2 (6 bases). This CDR3 contains 17 residues. Trimming pared 0 bases from V and 5 bases from J, leaving 20 bases between. Germline V gene sequence: CDR1 LNHNV, CDR2 YYDKDF (reference sequence). Here the CDR3 DNA reads TGTGCCACCAGCAGAGATCGGATGGTTTCGGGGAGGCACGAGCAGTACTTC. Its protein product is CATSRDRMVSGRHEQYF. Based on the CDR3 plus reference TRBV15 and TRBJ2-7, the full variable domain is DAMVIQNPRYQVTQFGKPVTLSCSQTLNHNVMYWYQQKSSQAPKLLFHYYDKDFNNEADTPDNFQSRRPNTSFCFLDIRSPGLGDTAMYLCATSRDRMVSGRHEQYFGPGTRLTVT.

V and J are TRBV7-9 and TRBJ1-1; 7 bases map to TRBD1. CDR1 and CDR2 (germline): SEHNR, FQNEAQ (reference sequence). The CDR3 runs 15 residues. V lost 5 bases to trimming and J lost 0 bases; unmatched junction nucleotides: 6. The chain's CDR3 is CASSPQGEMNTEAFF. The CDR3, as DNA: TGTGCCAGCAGCCCCCAGGGGGAAATGAACACTGAAGCTTTCTTT.

This chain connects TRBV27 to TRBJ1-1; 7 nucleotides agree with TRBD1. Germline V lookup: CDR1 MNHEY, CDR2 SMNVEV (reference sequence). CDR3 size: 15 residues. V was pared by 5 bases and J by 1 base, with 7 bases of the junction left unmatched. DNA of the CDR3: TGTGCCAGCAGTCGATCCAGGGGGGCGAACACTGAAGCTTTCTTT. Its translation: CASSRSRGANTEAFF.

The chain couples TRBV7-9 to TRBJ2-7, with D unresolved. Germline CDR1 SEHNR, CDR2 FQNEAQ (reference sequence). V was cut by 3 bases and J by 6 bases, with 6 bases left in between. The CDR3 loop spans 11 amino acids. CDR3 in DNA: TGTGCCAGCAGCTTTATCGTCGAGCAGTACTTC. The encoded protein is CASSFIVEQYF.

The chain uses TRBV2 and TRBJ2-6, with 10 bases that match TRBD1. Germline values: CDR1 SNHLY, CDR2 FYNNEI. The CDR3 has 20 residues. The junction had 11 bases not matched to a gene; V was cut back by 2 bases and J by 1 base. In DNA, the CDR3 is TGTGCCAGCAGTGAATTTTGGACAGGGGGTCCCAGTTCTGGGGCCAACGTCCTGACTTTC. Amino acid sequence: CASSEFWTGGPSSGANVLTF.

The chain links TRBV5-4 to TRBJ2-3, with D perhaps matching TRBD2 (5 bases). There are 13 residues in the CDR3. V dropped 4 bases and J dropped 6 bases, with 12 bases sitting between them. The germline V gene encodes CDR1 SGHNT and CDR2 YYREEE (reference sequence). CDR3: CASSPDWADTQYF. In DNA, the CDR3 is TGTGCCAGCAGCCCGGACTGGGCTGATACGCAGTATTTT.

This chain connects TRBV11-2 to TRBJ1-3; D perhaps matches TRBD1 (6 bases). This CDR3 has 15 residues. Germline V gene lookup returns CDR1 SGHAT and CDR2 FQNNGV. The germline V and J ends were trimmed by 2 bases and 4 bases, with 12 bases remaining between them. CDR3 residues: CASSLRSGEGNTIYF. Written as DNA, the CDR3 is TGTGCCAGCAGCTTACGGTCAGGGGAAGGAAACACCATATATTTT.

V is TRBV6-6 and J is TRBJ2-1; 10 bases line up with TRBD2. The CDR3 consists of 14 residues. The J segment lost 7 bases and the V segment lost 2 bases, leaving 2 bases of the junction unmatched. CDR1 is MNHNY, CDR2 SVGAGI, per germline (reference sequence). The DNA of the CDR3 is TGTGCCAGCAGTTACGGACTAGCGGTAAATGAGCAGTTCTTC. It encodes CASSYGLAVNEQFF.

The rearrangement uses TRBV27 and TRBJ2-4, with D hard to call. The germline V gene encodes CDR1 MNHEY and CDR2 SMNVEV (reference sequence). V lost 4 bases, J lost 0 bases, and 7 bases lay in between. The CDR3 length is 14 residues. This chain's CDR3 is CASSSVLAKNIQYF. CDR3 nucleotides: TGTGCCAGCAGTTCTGTTCTAGCCAAAAACATTCAGTACTTC.

The chain uses TRBV5-1 and TRBJ1-5; no definite D call. This CDR3 is built from 15 residues. Trimming removed 5 bases at V and 3 bases at J, with 15 bases between. Germline V lookup: CDR1 SGHRS, CDR2 YFSETQ. CDR3 region: CASSSDGDFNQPQHF. DNA of the CDR3: TGCGCCAGCAGTTCCGACGGAGACTTCAATCAGCCCCAGCATTTT.

The rearrangement joins TRBV27 to TRBJ2-1; 14 nucleotides line up with TRBD2. J lost 1 base, V lost 3 bases, and 5 bases had no gene match. The length of the CDR3 is 18 residues. Looked up from germline, CDR1 is MNHEY and CDR2 is SMNVEV (reference sequence). The CDR3 DNA reads TGTGCCAGCAGTTTTCAGACTAGCGGGGGGGTATCCTACAATGAGCAGTTCTTC. Translating gives CASSFQTSGGVSYNEQFF.

A note on this clone: One end of the junction is discordant with germline, which a read error may explain. This sequence joins TRBV7-9 and TRBJ1-2; D may be TRBD1 (6 bases). The germline CDR1 and CDR2 sequences are SEHNR and FQNEAQ (reference sequence). The CDR3 runs to 15 residues. CDR3: CSSSLVRAGDYGYTF. DNA of the CDR3: TGTTCCAGCAGCTTAGTCAGGGCAGGGGACTATGGCTACACCTTC.

As concerns this clone: No DNA is shown, since the ends of the CDR3 on it are uncertain; the CDR3 is the one TCRdb lists. The V gene is TRBV6-6, the J gene TRBJ1-1; no DNA check was done on the table's D call, TRBD1. Looked up from germline, CDR1 is MNHNY and CDR2 is SVGAGI (reference sequence). The CDR3 contains 15 residues when both ends are counted. Here the CDR3 reads CASILGRGVGTEAFF.

V gene TRBV14 combines with J gene TRBJ2-7; D may be TRBD2 (7 bases). The germline V gene has CDR1 SGHDN and CDR2 FVKESK. Trimming cost V 1 base and J 4 bases, with 20 bases left between them. The CDR3 runs 17 residues. The CDR3 coding sequence is TGTGCCAGCAGCCAAGGGGGGGGGCGGGAGAGGTATTACGAGCAGTACTTC. Residues: CASSQGGGRERYYEQYF.

The chain combines TRBV29-1 with TRBJ1-5; no firm D call. The CDR3 is made up of 13 amino acids. V was pared by 4 bases and J by 3 bases, with 10 bases between. Looked up from germline, CDR1 is SQVTM and CDR2 is ANQGSEA. The CDR3 DNA reads TGCAGCGTTGGCAACAGCTACAATCAGCCCCAGCATTTT. Translated: CSVGNSYNQPQHF.

This rearrangement joins TRBV6-1 to TRBJ2-7; 9 bases fit TRBD1. The CDR3 is 14 amino acids. With V trimmed by 6 bases and J by 4 bases, 7 bases remained unmatched. Germline CDR1 is MNHNS and CDR2 is SASEGT. The CDR3: CASRSRGQGYEQYF. DNA for the CDR3: TGTGCCAGCAGATCGAGGGGACAGGGATACGAGCAGTACTTC.

The chain links TRBV30 to TRBJ2-5; the match to TRBD2 covers 11 bases. CDR3 length: 14 amino acids. V lost 3 bases and J lost 5; bases outside the gene matches: 5. The V gene's germline CDR1 is GTSNPN and CDR2 SVGIG (reference sequence). The CDR3 reads CAWRSSGGNETQYF. The DNA for the CDR3 is TGTGCCTGGAGGTCTAGCGGGGGGAACGAGACCCAGTACTTC. The full variable domain, completed using reference TRBV30 and TRBJ2-5, is SQTIHQWPATLVQPVGSPLSLECTVEGTSNPNLYWYRQAAGRGLQLLFYSVGIGQISSEVPQNLSASRPQDRQFILSSKKLLLSDSGFYLCAWRSSGGNETQYFGPGTRLLVL.

This clone was picked up a small number of times. The chain has TRBV7-9 and TRBJ2-1, with 8 bases lining up with TRBD2. With 7 bases clipped from V and 6 bases from J, the junction kept 11 bases outside the gene matches. Germline V lookup: CDR1 SEHNR, CDR2 FQNEAQ (reference sequence). The CDR3 is 15 amino acids. The CDR3 sequence: CASIPRGAPFNEQFF. Written as DNA, the CDR3 is TGTGCCAGCATACCGCGGGGGGCCCCCTTCAATGAGCAGTTCTTC. The full variable domain, its missing parts supplied by reference TRBV7-9 and TRBJ2-1, is DTGVSQNPRHKITKRGQNVTFRCDPISEHNRLYWYRQTLGQGPEFLTYFQNEAQLEKSRLLSDRFSAERPKGSFSTLEIQRTEQGDSAMYLCASIPRGAPFNEQFFGPGTRLTVL.

The rearrangement joins TRBV27 to TRBJ1-2; 11 positions match TRBD1. The J segment lost 6 bases and the V segment lost 5 bases, leaving 8 bases of the junction unmatched. This CDR3 is built from 15 residues. Germline lookup yields CDR1 MNHEY and CDR2 SMNVEV (reference sequence). The DNA for the CDR3 is TGTGCCAGCAGTACCCGGACAGGGGGCGCGAATGGCTACACCTTC. Its protein product is CASSTRTGGANGYTF.

This rearrangement joins TRBV7-9 to TRBJ2-4; TRBD1 aligns across 9 bases. V lost 1 base to trimming and J lost 9 bases; unmatched junction nucleotides: 4. Germline loops: CDR1 SEHNR, CDR2 FQNEAQ (reference sequence). The CDR3 has 14 residues. For the CDR3, the DNA is TGTGCCAGCAGCTTAGAACAGGGGGCCGGCATTCAGTACTTC. Protein product: CASSLEQGAGIQYF.

The chain uses TRBV7-2 and TRBJ2-1; maybe TRBD2 (5 bases). The CDR3 totals 13 residues. Trimming removed 2 bases from V and 8 bases from J, with 10 bases in between. Germline CDR1 SGHTA, CDR2 FQGNSA. The CDR3 bases are TGTGCCAGCAGCTTAAGAGGGATCGATGAGCAGTTCTTC. Its translation: CASSLRGIDEQFF.

The chain uses TRBV18 and TRBJ2-7; D might be TRBD1 (6 bases). The ends were cut back, 0 bases at V and 6 bases at J, with 18 bases in the middle. Germline V gene sequence: CDR1 KGHSH, CDR2 LQKENI. The CDR3 is made up of 16 amino acids. The CDR3 sequence: CASSPPLVRGHPEQYF. DNA for the CDR3: TGTGCCAGCTCACCACCCCTAGTTAGGGGACATCCCGAGCAGTACTTC.

The chain employs TRBV11-2 and TRBJ2-3; no definite D call. This CDR3 has 16 amino acids. V lost 1 base and J lost 0, with 11 bases in between. Germline loops: CDR1 SGHAT, CDR2 FQNNGV. In DNA, the CDR3 is TGTGCCAGCAGCTTAGCCTACTCGACTAGCACAGATACGCAGTATTTT. Translated, it gives CASSLAYSTSTDTQYF.

This clone was seen only once. CDR3 sequence (DNA): TGTGCCAGCAGCTTAGGGTGGGGGGGACAGGGGGTGAACACTGAAGCTTTCTTT. Its translation: CASSLGWGGQGVNTEAFF. This rearrangement joins TRBV7-2 to TRBJ1-1; the match to TRBD1 covers 11 bases. Germline-derived CDR1 and CDR2 are SGHTA and FQGNSA. With 1 base clipped from V and 0 bases from J, the junction kept 7 bases outside the gene matches. The CDR3 spans 18 residues.

The chain couples TRBV4-1 to TRBJ2-5, with 15 bases identical to TRBD2. V lost 3 bases, J lost 3 bases, and 5 bases stayed unmatched. Germline-derived CDR1 and CDR2 are MGHRA and YSYEKL. CDR3 length: 17 amino acids. The CDR3 coding sequence is TGCGCCAGCAGCCACCCGGGACTAGCGGGGGGAAAAGAGACCCAGTACTTC. This gives the protein CASSHPGLAGGKETQYF.

The chain is built from TRBV11-2 and TRBJ1-3, with unresolved D. V was cut by 3 bases and J by 0 bases, with 9 bases left in between. Germline V gene data show CDR1 as SGHAT and CDR2 as FQNNGV. CDR3 size: 15 residues. CDR3 in amino acids: CASSLETYSGNTIYF. The CDR3 coding sequence is TGTGCCAGCAGCTTGGAGACCTACTCTGGAAACACCATATATTTT. Together with reference TRBV11-2 and TRBJ1-3, the CDR3 gives the full variable domain: EAGVAQSPRYKIIEKRQSVAFWCNPISGHATLYWYQQILGQGPKLLIQFQNNGVVDDSQLPKDRFSAERLKGVDSTLKIQPAKLEDSAVYLCASSLETYSGNTIYFGEGSWLTVV.

CDR3 amino acids: CASSSESYEQYF. In DNA, the CDR3 is TGCGCCAGCAGTTCAGAATCCTACGAGCAGTACTTC. V is TRBV5-1 and J is TRBJ2-7; no clear D gene. Trimming removed 5 bases from V and 1 base from J, with 7 bases in between. Germline CDR1 reads SGHRS; CDR2 reads YFSETQ. The CDR3 contains 12 residues. The full variable domain, its missing parts supplied by reference TRBV5-1 and TRBJ2-7, is KAGVTQTPRYLIKTRGQQVTLSCSPISGHRSVSWYQQTPGQGLQFLFEYFSETQRNKGNFPGRFSGRQFSNSRSEMNVSTLELGDSALYLCASSSESYEQYFGPGTRLTVT.